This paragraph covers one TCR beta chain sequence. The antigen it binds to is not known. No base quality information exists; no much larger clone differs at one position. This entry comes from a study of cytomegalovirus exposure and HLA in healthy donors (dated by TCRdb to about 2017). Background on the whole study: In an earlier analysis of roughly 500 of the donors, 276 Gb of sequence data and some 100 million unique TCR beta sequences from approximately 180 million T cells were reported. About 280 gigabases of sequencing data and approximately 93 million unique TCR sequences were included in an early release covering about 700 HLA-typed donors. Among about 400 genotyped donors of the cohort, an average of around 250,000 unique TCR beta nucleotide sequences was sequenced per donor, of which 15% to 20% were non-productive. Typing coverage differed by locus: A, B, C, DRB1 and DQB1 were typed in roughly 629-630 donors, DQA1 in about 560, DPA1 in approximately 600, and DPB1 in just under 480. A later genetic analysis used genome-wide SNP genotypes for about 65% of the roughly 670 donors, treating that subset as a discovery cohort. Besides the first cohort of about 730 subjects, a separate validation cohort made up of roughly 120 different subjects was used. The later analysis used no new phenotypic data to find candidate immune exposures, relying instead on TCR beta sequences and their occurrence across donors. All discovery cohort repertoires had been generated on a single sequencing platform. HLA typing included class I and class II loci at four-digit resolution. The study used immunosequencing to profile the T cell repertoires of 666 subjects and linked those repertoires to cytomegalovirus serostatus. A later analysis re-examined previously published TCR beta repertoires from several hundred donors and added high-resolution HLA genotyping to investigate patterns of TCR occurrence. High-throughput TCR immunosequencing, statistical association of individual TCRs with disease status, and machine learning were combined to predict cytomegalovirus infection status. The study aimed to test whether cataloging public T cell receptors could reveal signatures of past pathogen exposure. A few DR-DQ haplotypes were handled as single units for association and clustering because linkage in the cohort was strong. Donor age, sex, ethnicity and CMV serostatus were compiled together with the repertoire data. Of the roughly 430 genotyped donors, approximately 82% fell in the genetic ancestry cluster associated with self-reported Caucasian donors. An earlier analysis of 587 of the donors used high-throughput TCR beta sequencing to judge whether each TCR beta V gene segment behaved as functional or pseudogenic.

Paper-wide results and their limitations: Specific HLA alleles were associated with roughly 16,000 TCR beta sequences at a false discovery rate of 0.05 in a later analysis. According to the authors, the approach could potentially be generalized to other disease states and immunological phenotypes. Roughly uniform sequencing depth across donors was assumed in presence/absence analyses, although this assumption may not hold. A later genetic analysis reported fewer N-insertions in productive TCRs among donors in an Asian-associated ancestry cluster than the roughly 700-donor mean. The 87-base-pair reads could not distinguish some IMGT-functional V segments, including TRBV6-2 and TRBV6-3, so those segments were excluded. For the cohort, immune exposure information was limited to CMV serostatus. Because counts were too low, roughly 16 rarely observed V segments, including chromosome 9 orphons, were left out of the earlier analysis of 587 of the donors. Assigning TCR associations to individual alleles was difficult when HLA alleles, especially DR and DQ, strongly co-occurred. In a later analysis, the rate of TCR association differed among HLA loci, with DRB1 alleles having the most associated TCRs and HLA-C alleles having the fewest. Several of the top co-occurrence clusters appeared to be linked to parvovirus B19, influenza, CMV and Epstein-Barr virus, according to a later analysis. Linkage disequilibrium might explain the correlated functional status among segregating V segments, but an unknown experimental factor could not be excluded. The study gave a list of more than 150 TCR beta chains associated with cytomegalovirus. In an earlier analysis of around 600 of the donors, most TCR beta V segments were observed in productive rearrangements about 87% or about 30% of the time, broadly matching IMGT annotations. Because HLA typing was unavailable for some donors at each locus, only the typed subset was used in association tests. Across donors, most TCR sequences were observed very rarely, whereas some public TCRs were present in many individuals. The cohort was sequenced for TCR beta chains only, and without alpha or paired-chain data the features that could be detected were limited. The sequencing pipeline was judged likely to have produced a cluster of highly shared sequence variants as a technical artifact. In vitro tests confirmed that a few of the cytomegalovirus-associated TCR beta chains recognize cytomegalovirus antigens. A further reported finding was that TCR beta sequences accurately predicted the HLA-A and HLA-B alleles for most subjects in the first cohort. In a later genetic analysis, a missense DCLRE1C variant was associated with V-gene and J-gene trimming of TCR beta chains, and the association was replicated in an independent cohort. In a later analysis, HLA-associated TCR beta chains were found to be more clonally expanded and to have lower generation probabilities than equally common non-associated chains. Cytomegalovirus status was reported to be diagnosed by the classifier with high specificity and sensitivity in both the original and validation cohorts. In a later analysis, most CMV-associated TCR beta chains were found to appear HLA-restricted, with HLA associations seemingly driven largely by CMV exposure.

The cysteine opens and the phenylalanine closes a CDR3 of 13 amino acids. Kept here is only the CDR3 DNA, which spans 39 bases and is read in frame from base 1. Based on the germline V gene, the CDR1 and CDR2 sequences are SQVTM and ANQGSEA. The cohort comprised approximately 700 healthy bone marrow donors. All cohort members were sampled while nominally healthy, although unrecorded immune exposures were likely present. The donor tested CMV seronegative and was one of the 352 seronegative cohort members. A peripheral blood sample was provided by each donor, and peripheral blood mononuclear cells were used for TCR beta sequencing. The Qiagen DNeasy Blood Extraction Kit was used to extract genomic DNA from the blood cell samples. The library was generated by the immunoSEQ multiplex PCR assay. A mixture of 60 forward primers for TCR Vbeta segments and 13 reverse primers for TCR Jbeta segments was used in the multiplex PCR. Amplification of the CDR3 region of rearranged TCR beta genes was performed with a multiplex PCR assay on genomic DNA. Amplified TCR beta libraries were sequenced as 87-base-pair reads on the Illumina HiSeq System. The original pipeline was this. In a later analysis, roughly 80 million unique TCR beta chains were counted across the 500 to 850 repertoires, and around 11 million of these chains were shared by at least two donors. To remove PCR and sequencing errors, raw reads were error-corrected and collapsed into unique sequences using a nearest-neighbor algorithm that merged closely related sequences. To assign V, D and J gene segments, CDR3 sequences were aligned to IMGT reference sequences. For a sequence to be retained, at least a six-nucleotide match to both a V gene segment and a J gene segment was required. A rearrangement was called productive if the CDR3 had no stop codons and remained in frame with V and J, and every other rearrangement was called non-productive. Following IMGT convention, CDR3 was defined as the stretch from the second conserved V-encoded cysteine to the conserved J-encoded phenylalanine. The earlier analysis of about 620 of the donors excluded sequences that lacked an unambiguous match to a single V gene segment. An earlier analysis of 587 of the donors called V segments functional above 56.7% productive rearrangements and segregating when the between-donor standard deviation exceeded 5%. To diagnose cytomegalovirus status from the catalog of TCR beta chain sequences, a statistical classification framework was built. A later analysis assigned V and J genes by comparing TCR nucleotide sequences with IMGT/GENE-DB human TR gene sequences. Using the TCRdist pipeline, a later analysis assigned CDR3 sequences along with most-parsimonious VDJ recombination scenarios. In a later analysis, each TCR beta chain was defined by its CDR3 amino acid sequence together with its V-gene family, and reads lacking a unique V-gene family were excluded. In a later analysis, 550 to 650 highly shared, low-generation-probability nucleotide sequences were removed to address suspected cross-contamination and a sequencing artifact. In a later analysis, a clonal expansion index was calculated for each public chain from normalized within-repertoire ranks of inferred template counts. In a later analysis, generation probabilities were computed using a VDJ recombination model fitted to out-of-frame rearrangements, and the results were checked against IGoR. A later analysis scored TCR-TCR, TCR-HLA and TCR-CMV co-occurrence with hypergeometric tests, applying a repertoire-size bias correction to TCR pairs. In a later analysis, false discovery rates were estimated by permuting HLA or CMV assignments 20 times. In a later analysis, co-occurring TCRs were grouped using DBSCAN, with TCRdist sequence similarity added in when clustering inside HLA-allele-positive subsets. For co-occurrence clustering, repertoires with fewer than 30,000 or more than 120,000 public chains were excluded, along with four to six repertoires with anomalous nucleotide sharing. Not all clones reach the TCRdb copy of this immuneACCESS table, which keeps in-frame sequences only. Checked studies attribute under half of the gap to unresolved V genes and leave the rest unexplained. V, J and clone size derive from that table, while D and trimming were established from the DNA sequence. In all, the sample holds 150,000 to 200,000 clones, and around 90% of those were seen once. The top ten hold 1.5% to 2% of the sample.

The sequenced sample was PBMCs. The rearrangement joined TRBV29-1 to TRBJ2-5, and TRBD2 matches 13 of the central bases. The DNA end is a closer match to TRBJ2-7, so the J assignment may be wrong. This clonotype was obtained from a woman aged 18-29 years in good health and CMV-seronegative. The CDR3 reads CSVRTSGSYEQYF. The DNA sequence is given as TGCAGCGTTAGGACTAGCGGGAGCTACGAGCAGTACTTC.